Sequencing of this T cell receptor (beta chain) was carried out in a study of CD8 T cells in Susac syndrome. The CDR3 length is 14 residues. In germline, CDR1 is GTSNPN, CDR2 SVGIG (reference sequence). The germline V and J ends were trimmed by 1 base and 6 bases, with 15 bases remaining between them. Random-hexamer reverse transcription was applied to about 0.45 to 1 ug RNA. MiXCR, run by TCRdb on the immunoSEQ multiplex PCR reads, gives a single entry per CDR3 protein. The sample has approximately 50,000 distinct CDR3 sequences, 85% to 95% seen once. Sequenced input: CD8+ T cells from PBMCs. This clonotype was sampled from a human donor with Susac syndrome. The rearrangement uses TRBV30 and TRBJ1-1, with D possibly matching TRBD1 (6 bases). The CDR3 coding sequence is TGTGCCTGGAGTGGAGGGGGGATTCATCCTGAAGCTTTCTTT. This gives the protein CAWSGGGIHPEAFF.